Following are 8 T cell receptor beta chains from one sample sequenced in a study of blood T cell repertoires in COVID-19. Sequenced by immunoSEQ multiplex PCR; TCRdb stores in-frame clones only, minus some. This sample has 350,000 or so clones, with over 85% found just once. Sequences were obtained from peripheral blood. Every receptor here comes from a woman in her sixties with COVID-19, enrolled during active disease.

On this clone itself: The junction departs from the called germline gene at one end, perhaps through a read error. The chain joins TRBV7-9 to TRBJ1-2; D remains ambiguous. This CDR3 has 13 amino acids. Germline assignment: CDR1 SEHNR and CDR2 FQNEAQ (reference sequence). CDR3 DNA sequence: TGTGCCAGCAGCTTAGGGGAGGGCGGTTTCTTTTTCTTC. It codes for CASSLGEGGFFFF.

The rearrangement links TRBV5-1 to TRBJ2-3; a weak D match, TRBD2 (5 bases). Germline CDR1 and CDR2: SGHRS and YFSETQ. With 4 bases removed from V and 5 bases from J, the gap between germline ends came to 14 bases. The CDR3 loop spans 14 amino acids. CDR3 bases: TGCGCCAGCAGCCAAGCGCGGGCCGAAGATACGCAGTATTTT. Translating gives CASSQARAEDTQYF.

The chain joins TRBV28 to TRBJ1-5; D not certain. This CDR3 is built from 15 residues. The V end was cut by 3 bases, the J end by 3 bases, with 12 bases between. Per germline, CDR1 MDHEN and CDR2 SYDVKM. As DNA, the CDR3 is TGTGCCAGCAGTTTTCCGATGGCATTCAATCAGCCCCAGCATTTT. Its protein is CASSFPMAFNQPQHF.

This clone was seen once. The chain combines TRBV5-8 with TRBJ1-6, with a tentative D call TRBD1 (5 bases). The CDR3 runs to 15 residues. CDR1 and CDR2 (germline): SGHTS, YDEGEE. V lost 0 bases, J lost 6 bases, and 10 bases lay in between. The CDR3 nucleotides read TGTGCCAGCAGCTTGGCATACAGGTCTAATTCACCCCTCCACTTT. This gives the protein CASSLAYRSNSPLHF.

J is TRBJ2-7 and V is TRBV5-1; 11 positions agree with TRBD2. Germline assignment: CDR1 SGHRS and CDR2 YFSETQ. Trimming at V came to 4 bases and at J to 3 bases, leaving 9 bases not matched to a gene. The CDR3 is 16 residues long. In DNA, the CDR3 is TGCGCCAGCAGCCCACGACTAGCGGGGCCCGTCTACGAGCAGTACTTC. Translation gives CASSPRLAGPVYEQYF.

The CDR3 here is CASSLFGNEQFF. The DNA for the CDR3 is TGTGCCAGCAGCTTATTCGGCAATGAGCAGTTCTTC. V and J are TRBV7-2 and TRBJ2-1; D not resolved. Trimming shortened V by 2 bases and J by 6 bases, and 5 bases separated the two germline ends. This CDR3 comprises 12 residues. Germline V lookup: CDR1 SGHTA, CDR2 FQGNSA.

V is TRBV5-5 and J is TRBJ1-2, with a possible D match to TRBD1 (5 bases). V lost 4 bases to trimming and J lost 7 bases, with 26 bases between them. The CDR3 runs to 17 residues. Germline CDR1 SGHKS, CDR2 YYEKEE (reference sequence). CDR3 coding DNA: TGTGCCAGCAGCCAGGCCGAGTGGGGACTTAACGCCCGTGGCTACACCTTC. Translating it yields CASSQAEWGLNARGYTF.

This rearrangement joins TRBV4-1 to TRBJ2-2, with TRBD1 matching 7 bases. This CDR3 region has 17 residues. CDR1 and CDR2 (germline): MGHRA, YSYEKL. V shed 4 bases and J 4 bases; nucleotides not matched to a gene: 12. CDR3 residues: CASSPRNRGFGTGELFF. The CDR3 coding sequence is TGCGCCAGCAGCCCCCGGAACAGGGGATTCGGCACCGGGGAGCTGTTTTTT.